This T cell receptor beta chain is drawn from a study of blood T cell repertoires in COVID-19. Study in general: The samples span acute and convalescent COVID-19 from the United States, Italy and Spain. From T cells, B-cell-depleted T cells, or PBMCs came the material, which was cDNA or gDNA.

Per germline, CDR1 LNHNV and CDR2 YYDKDF (reference sequence). V was cut by 5 bases and J by 2 bases, with 9 bases left in between. CDR3 length: 13 amino acids. While infection was still active, Seattle patients were enrolled and then followed longitudinally. TCRdb's copy holds only in-frame clones and misses some; the assay was immunoSEQ multiplex PCR. The sample records a few hundred thousand clones, roughly four fifths being singletons. Sequencing input: peripheral blood. The receptor's source is a woman older than 75 with COVID-19, enrolled during active disease. J is TRBJ1-2 and V is TRBV15; perhaps TRBD1 as D (5 bases). The CDR3 DNA is TGTGCCACCAGCCCGGGGGGAAACTATGGCTACACCTTC. Amino acid sequence: CATSPGGNYGYTF. The full variable domain, with the rest looked up from reference TRBV15 and TRBJ1-2, is DAMVIQNPRYQVTQFGKPVTLSCSQTLNHNVMYWYQQKSSQAPKLLFHYYDKDFNNEADTPDNFQSRRPNTSFCFLDIRSPGLGDTAMYLCATSPGGNYGYTFGSGTRLTVV.